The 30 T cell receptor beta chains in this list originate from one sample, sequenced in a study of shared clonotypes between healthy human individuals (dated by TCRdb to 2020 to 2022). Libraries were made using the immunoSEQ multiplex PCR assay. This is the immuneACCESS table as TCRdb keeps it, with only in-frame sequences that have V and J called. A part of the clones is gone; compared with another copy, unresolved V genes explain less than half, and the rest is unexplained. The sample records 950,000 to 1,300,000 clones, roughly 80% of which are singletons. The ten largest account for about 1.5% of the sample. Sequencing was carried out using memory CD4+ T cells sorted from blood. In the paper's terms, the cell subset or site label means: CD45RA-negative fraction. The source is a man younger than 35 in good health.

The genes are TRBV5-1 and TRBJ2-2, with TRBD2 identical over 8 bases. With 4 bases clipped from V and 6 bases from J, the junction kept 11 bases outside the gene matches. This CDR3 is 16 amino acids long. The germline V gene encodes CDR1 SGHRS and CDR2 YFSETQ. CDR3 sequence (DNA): TGCGCCAGCAGCCAAGGATCGGGAGGGCGGGCCGGGGAGCTGTTTTTT. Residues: CASSQGSGGRAGELFF.

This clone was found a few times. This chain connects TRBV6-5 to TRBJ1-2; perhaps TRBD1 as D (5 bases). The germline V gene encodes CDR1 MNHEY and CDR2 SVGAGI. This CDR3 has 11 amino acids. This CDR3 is CATAARVGYTF. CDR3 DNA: TGTGCTACAGCGGCCAGGGTTGGCTACACCTTC.

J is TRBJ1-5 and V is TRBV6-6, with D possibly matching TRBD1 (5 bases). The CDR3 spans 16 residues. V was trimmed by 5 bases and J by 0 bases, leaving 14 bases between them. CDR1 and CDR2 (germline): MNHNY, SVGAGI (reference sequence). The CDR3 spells CASSNRGGASNQPQHF. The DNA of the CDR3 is TGTGCCAGCAGTAACCGGGGCGGGGCTAGCAATCAGCCCCAGCATTTT.

CDR3: CASRPVGTLYEQYF. CDR3 nucleotides: TGTGCCAGCAGACCCGTTGGGACACTCTACGAGCAGTACTTC. The rearrangement links TRBV6-5 to TRBJ2-5; weak D call: TRBD1 (6 bases). TRBJ2-7 explains the end of the DNA better; the J call may be wrong. The CDR3 runs to 14 residues. Germline V CDR1 and CDR2: MNHEY, SVGAGI.

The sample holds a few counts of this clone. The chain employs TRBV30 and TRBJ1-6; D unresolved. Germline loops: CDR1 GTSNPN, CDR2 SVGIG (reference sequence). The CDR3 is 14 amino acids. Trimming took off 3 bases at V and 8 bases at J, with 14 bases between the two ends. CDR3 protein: CAWSLGRTDSPLHF. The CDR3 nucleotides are TGTGCCTGGAGCCTTGGGCGGACCGATTCACCCCTCCACTTT.

CDR3 sequence (DNA): TGTGCCAGCAGCTTGTTCTGGGCAACTAATGAAAAACTGTTTTTT. It translates to CASSLFWATNEKLFF. V gene TRBV5-6 combines with J gene TRBJ1-4; D is undetermined. Germline V CDR1 and CDR2: SGHDT, YYEEEE. V shed 1 base and J shed 0 bases, with 7 bases lying between them. The CDR3 runs to 15 residues.

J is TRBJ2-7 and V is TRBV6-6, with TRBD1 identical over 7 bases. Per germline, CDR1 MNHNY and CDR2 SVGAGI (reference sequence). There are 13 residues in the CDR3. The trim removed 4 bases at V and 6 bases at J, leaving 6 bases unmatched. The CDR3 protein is CASSFGQALEQYF. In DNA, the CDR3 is TGTGCCAGCAGTTTCGGACAGGCCCTCGAGCAGTACTTC.

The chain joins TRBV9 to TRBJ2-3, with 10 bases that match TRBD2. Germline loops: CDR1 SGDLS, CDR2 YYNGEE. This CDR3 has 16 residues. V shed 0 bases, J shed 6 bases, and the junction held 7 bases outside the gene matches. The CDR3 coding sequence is TGTGCCAGCAGCGTAGATGCGACTAGCGGGTGGGATACGCAGTATTTT. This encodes CASSVDATSGWDTQYF. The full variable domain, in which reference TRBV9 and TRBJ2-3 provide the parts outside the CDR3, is DSGVTQTPKHLITATGQRVTLRCSPRSGDLSVYWYQQSLDQGLQFLIQYYNGEERAKGNILERFSAQQFPDLHSELNLSSLELGDSALYFCASSVDATSGWDTQYFGPGTRLTVL.

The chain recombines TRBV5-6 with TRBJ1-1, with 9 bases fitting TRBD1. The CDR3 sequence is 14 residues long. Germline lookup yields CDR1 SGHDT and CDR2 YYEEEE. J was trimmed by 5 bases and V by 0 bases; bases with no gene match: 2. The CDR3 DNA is TGTGCCAGCAGCTTGGACAGGGGGCTTACTGAAGCTTTCTTT. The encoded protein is CASSLDRGLTEAFF.

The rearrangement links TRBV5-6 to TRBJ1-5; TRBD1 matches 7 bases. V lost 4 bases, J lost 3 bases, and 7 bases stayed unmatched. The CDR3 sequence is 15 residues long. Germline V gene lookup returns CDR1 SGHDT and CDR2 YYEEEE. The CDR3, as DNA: TGTGCCAGCAGCACTCAGGGGGGATACAATCAGCCCCAGCATTTT. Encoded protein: CASSTQGGYNQPQHF.

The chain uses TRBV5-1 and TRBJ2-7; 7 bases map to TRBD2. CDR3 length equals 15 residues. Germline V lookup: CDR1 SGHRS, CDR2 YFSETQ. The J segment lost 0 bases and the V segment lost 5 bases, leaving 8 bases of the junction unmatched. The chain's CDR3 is CASREREEISYEQYF. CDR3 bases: TGCGCCAGCAGGGAACGGGAGGAGATCTCCTACGAGCAGTACTTC.

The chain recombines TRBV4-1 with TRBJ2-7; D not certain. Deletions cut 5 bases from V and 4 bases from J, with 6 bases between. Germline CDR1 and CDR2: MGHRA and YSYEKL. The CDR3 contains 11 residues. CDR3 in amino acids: CASSVRYEQYF. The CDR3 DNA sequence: TGCGCCAGCAGCGTCAGGTACGAGCAGTACTTC.

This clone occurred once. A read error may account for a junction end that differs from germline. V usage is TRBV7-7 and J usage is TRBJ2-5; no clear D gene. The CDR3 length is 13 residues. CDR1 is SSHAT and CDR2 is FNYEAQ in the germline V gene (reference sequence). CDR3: CASSLGGKETQYF. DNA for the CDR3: TGTGCTAGCAGCTTAGGTGGGAAAGAGACCCAGTACTTC.

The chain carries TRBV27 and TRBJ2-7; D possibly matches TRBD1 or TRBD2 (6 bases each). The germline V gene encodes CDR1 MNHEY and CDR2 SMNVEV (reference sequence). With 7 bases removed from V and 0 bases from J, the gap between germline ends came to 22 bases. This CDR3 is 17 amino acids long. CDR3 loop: CASTPLPGGRSSYEQYF. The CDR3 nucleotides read TGTGCCAGCACTCCCTTGCCCGGGGGCCGAAGCTCCTACGAGCAGTACTTC.

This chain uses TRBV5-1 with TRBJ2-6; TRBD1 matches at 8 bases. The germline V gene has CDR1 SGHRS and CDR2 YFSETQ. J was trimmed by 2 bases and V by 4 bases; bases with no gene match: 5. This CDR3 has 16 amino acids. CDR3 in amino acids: CASSPGQEAGANVLTF. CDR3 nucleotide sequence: TGCGCCAGCAGCCCGGGACAGGAAGCTGGGGCCAACGTCCTGACTTTC.

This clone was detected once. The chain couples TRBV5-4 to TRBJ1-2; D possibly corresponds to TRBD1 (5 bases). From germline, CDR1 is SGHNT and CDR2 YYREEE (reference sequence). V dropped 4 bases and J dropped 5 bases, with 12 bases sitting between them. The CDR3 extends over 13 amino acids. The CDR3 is CASSAYQGYGYTF. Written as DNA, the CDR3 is TGTGCCAGCAGCGCATACCAGGGATATGGCTACACCTTC. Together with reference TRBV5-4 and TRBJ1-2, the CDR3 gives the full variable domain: ETGVTQSPTHLIKTRGQQVTLRCSSQSGHNTVSWYQQALGQGPQFIFQYYREEENGRGNFPPRFSGLQFPNYSSELNVNALELDDSALYLCASSAYQGYGYTFGSGTRLTVV.

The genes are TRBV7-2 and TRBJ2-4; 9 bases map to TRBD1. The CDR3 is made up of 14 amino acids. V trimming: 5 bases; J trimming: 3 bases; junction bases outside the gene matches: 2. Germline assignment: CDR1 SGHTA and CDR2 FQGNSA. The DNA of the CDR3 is TGTGCCAGCAGCGAGGGACAGGGCAAAAACATTCAGTACTTC. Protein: CASSEGQGKNIQYF.

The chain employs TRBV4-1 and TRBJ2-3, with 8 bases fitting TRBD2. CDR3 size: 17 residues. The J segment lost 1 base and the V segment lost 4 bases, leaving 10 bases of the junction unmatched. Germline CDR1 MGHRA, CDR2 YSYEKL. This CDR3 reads CASSPIPGLGRTDTQYF. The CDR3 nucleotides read TGCGCCAGCAGCCCGATCCCGGGACTAGGCCGCACAGATACGCAGTATTTT.

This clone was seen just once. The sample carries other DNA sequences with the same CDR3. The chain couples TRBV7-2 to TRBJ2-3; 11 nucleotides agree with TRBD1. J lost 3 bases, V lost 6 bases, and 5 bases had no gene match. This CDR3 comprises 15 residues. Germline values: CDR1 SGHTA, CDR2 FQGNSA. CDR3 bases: TGTGCCAGCAGTCGGGGGGACAGGGGGACAGATACGCAGTATTTT. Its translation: CASSRGDRGTDTQYF.

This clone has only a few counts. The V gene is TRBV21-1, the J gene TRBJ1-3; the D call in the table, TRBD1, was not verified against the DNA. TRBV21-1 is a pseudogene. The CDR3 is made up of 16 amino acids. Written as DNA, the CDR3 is TGTGCCAGCAGCAAAAGACAGGGGAACTCTGGAAACACCATATATTTT. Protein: CASSKRQGNSGNTIYF.

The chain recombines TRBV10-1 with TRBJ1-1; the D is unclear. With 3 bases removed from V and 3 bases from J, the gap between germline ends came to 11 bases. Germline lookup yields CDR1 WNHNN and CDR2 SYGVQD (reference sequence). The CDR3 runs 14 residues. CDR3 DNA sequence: TGCGCCAGCAGTGAAACCCCTAGGGACACTGAAGCTTTCTTT. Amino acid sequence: CASSETPRDTEAFF.

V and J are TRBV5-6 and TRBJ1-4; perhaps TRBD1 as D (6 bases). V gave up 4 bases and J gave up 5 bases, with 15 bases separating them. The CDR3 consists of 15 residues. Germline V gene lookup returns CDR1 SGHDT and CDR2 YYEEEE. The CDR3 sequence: CASSLRTVTNEKLFF. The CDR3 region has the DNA TGTGCCAGCAGCCTCCGGACAGTAACGAATGAAAAACTGTTTTTT. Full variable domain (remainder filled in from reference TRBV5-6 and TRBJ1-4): DAGVTQSPTHLIKTRGQQVTLRCSPKSGHDTVSWYQQALGQGPQFIFQYYEEEERQRGNFPDRFSGHQFPNYSSELNVNALLLGDSALYLCASSLRTVTNEKLFFGSGTQLSVL.

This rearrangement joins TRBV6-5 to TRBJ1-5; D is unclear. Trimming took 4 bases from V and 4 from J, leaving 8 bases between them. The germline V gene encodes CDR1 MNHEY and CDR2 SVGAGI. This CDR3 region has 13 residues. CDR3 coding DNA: TGTGCCAGCAGTTCGAATTGGAATCAGCCCCAGCATTTT. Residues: CASSSNWNQPQHF.

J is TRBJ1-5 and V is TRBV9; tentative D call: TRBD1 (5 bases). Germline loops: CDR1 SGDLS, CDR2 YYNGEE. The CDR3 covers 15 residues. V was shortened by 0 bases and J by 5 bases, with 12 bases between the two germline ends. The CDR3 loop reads CASSVGEGEHQPQHF. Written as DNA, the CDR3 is TGTGCCAGCAGCGTAGGTGAAGGGGAGCATCAGCCCCAGCATTTT.

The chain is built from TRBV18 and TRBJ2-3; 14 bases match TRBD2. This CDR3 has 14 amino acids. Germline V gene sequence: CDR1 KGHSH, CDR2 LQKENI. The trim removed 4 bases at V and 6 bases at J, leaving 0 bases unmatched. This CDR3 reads CASSRTSGGDTQYF. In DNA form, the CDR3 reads TGTGCCAGCTCACGGACTAGCGGGGGGGATACGCAGTATTTT.

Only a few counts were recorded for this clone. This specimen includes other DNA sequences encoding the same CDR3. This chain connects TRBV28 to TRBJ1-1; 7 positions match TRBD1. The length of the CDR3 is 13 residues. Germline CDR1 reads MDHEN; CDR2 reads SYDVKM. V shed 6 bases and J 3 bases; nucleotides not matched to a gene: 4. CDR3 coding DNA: TGTGCCAGCAGGGGGCAGGGGGACACTGAAGCTTTCTTT. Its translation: CASRGQGDTEAFF.

CDR3 residues: CASSLAIGPPQETQYF. The CDR3 region has the DNA TGCGCCAGCAGCTTGGCCATCGGGCCCCCTCAAGAGACCCAGTACTTC. The genes are TRBV5-1 and TRBJ2-5; D not certain. Germline lookup yields CDR1 SGHRS and CDR2 YFSETQ. Trimming pared 0 bases from V and 2 bases from J, leaving 14 bases between. The CDR3 loop spans 16 amino acids.

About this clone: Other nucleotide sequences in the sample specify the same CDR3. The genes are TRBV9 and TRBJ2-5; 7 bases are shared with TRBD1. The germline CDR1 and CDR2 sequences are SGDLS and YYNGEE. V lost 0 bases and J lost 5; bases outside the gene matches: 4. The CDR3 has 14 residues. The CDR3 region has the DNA TGTGCCAGCAGCGTAGGAGGGGGCAGGGAGACCCAGTACTTC. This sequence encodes CASSVGGGRETQYF. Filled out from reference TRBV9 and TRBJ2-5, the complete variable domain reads DSGVTQTPKHLITATGQRVTLRCSPRSGDLSVYWYQQSLDQGLQFLIQYYNGEERAKGNILERFSAQQFPDLHSELNLSSLELGDSALYFCASSVGGGRETQYFGPGTRLLVL.

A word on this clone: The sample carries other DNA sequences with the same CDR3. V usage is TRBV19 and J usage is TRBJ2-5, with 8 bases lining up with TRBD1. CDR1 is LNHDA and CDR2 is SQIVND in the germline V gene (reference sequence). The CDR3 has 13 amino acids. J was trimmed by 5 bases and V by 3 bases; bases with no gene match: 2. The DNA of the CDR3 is TGTGCCAGTAGTATCAACAGGGGGGAGACCCAGTACTTC. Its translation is CASSINRGETQYF.

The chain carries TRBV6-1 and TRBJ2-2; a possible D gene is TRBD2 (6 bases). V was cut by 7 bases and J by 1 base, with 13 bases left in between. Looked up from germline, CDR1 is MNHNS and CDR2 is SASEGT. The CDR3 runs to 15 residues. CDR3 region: CASTERRGNTGELFF. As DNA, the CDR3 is TGTGCCAGCACCGAAAGGCGGGGGAACACCGGGGAGCTGTTTTTT.